A single sample is the source of the 4 T cell receptor beta chains below, sequenced in a study of OX40 agonist ivuxolimab in advanced cancers. Profiling relied on immunoSEQ multiplex PCR, and the TCRdb table lists in-frame clones only, not all of them. The sample has some 60,000 clones, less than 95% seen once. Material: CD4+ or CD8+ T cells sorted from blood, obtained in a trial of the OX40 agonist ivuxolimab. Every receptor here comes from an adult with an advanced solid tumor such as melanoma, head and neck, liver or kidney cancer.

The genes are TRBV5-1 and TRBJ1-5; the D is unclear. V was pared by 2 bases and J by 2 bases, with 11 bases between. CDR3 length: 15 amino acids. The germline gives CDR1 SGHRS, CDR2 YFSETQ. The DNA for the CDR3 is TGCGCCAGCAGCTTTTCCGGGCGAGGCAATCAGCCCCAGCATTTT. This encodes CASSFSGRGNQPQHF.

V gene TRBV5-6 combines with J gene TRBJ2-7; 7 bases agree with TRBD2. J gave up 1 base and V 4 bases, and 8 bases lay outside the gene matches. The CDR3 runs 15 residues. Germline V gene sequence: CDR1 SGHDT, CDR2 YYEEEE. The CDR3 nucleotides read TGTGCCAGCAGCCCTGGAGCGGGACGATCCTACGAGCAGTACTTC. This codes for CASSPGAGRSYEQYF.

In its sample, this clone was seen once. This sequence joins TRBV5-1 and TRBJ2-7, with 7 bases aligning to TRBD1. After removal of 3 bases from V and 0 bases from J, the junction contained 0 bases not matched to a gene. Germline CDR1 and CDR2: SGHRS and YFSETQ. The CDR3 is 13 residues long. The CDR3 spells CASSWDSSYEQYF. CDR3 DNA sequence: TGCGCCAGCAGCTGGGACAGCTCCTACGAGCAGTACTTC.

The chain recombines TRBV27 with TRBJ2-1; D gene uncertain. The CDR3 is made up of 12 amino acids. Germline lookup yields CDR1 MNHEY and CDR2 SMNVEV (reference sequence). Trimming stripped 6 bases from V and 7 bases from J, with 10 bases between. The CDR3 here is CASRAIQNEQFF. In DNA, the CDR3 is TGTGCCAGCAGGGCCATCCAGAATGAGCAGTTCTTC.